A single sample is the source of the 28 T cell receptor beta chains below, sequenced in a study of T-cell reconstitution after alpha-beta-depleted transplantation in children. Using unique molecular identifiers, the investigators prepared the TCRbeta library. Each CDR3 protein is one row after TCRdb ran MiXCR on the PCR reads. The sample carries 450,000 to 500,000 distinct CDR3 sequences, around 12% recorded once. The material sequenced was PBMCs from the stem cell graft donor, taken from the stem cell graft. Every receptor here comes from a human donor who donated a stem cell graft to a child with combined immunodeficiency.

To note about this clonotype: This may be a read error: a much more frequent sequence differs by one nucleotide. The V and J genes are TRBV13 and TRBJ2-1; D remains unclear. From germline, CDR1 is PRHDT and CDR2 FYEKMQ (reference sequence). The CDR3 sequence is 13 residues long. CDR3 region: CACSLGPVNEQFF. The CDR3 nucleotides read TGTGCCTGCAGCTTAGGCCCGGTCAATGAGCAGTTCTTC.

This sequence joins TRBV20-1 and TRBJ2-3; D may be TRBD2 (5 bases). Trimming removed 5 bases at V and 8 bases at J, with 23 bases between. Germline loops: CDR1 DFQATT, CDR2 SNEGSKA (reference sequence). This CDR3 is 15 amino acids long. This CDR3 is CSASQAVVAIGTQYF. The CDR3 nucleotides read TGCAGTGCTTCACAAGCGGTGGTGGCTATCGGTACGCAGTATTTT.

This clonotype has at least ten counts. The V call is TRBV12-3 or TRBV12-4, the J call TRBJ2-7; no clear D. V was shortened by 3 bases and J by 2 bases, with 14 bases between the two germline ends. The length of the CDR3 is 15 residues. The CDR3 DNA sequence: TGTGCCAGCAGTTTGGCCCCAGTAGGTGCCTACGAGCAGTACTTC. Translation: CASSLAPVGAYEQYF.

This clonotype was seen only a few times. The V and J genes are TRBV12-3 or TRBV12-4 and TRBJ2-5; 7 nucleotides align to TRBD1. Trimming removed 5 bases from V and 5 bases from J; junction bases left unmatched: 8. The CDR3 consists of 14 residues. The CDR3 nucleotides read TGTGCCAGCAGTCCTACAGGGGCCGGGGAGACCCAGTACTTC. Its protein is CASSPTGAGETQYF.

The genes are TRBV4-3 and TRBJ1-4; a weak D match, TRBD1 (5 bases). CDR3 length: 18 residues. CDR1 and CDR2 (germline): LGHNA, YSLEER. V gave up 0 bases and J gave up 5 bases, with 19 bases separating them. Here the CDR3 DNA reads TGCGCCAGCAGCCAAGATTCTTCGCCGGCACGGACAAATGAAAAACTGTTTTTT. Translating it yields CASSQDSSPARTNEKLFF.

The chain has TRBV11-1 and TRBJ2-7; possible D gene TRBD1, 6 bases. CDR3 size: 18 residues. Germline V gene sequence: CDR1 SGHAT, CDR2 FQDESV (reference sequence). With 4 bases removed from V and 3 bases from J, the gap between germline ends came to 25 bases. As DNA, the CDR3 is TGTGCCAGCAGCTCCTACCGGGGACCAGGGGACCCCCTCTACGAGCAGTACTTC. Encoded protein: CASSSYRGPGDPLYEQYF.

This clonotype was seen at least ten times. The rearrangement links TRBV2 to TRBJ2-7; D is ambiguous. The CDR3 spans 11 residues. V gave up 6 bases and J gave up 3 bases, with 6 bases separating them. CDR1 and CDR2 (germline): SNHLY, FYNNEI. CDR3 protein: CASRQSYEQYF. The CDR3 DNA follows: TGTGCCAGCAGGCAGAGCTACGAGCAGTACTTC.

The sample holds a few counts of this clonotype. The chain uses TRBV7-3 and TRBJ2-5; 9 bases align to TRBD2. V shed 5 bases, J shed 3 bases, and the junction held 7 bases outside the gene matches. The CDR3 covers 15 residues. Looked up from germline, CDR1 is SGHTA and CDR2 is FQGTGA. The CDR3 bases are TGTGCCAGCAGCCTGGTTAGCGGGGGAAAAGAGACCCAGTACTTC. Amino acids: CASSLVSGGKETQYF. The full variable domain, completed using reference TRBV7-3 and TRBJ2-5, is GAGVSQTPSNKVTEKGKYVELRCDPISGHTALYWYRQSLGQGPEFLIYFQGTGAADDSGLPNDRFFAVRPEGSVSTLKIQRTERGDSAVYLCASSLVSGGKETQYFGPGTRLLVL.

This clonotype was counted a few times. This sequence joins TRBV5-1 and TRBJ2-7; D ambiguous. V dropped 1 base and J dropped 5 bases, with 10 bases sitting between them. Germline values: CDR1 SGHRS, CDR2 YFSETQ. The CDR3 loop spans 13 amino acids. CDR3 coding DNA: TGCGCCAGCAGCTTGTCCAGGCCCAACGAGCAGTACTTC. Translating it yields CASSLSRPNEQYF.

The genes are TRBV18 and TRBJ2-5; 8 nucleotides agree with TRBD1. The V and J ends lost 4 bases and 3 bases, in that order; junction bases with no gene match: 4. Germline CDR1 is KGHSH and CDR2 is LQKENI. The CDR3 sequence is 14 residues long. The CDR3 DNA sequence: TGTGCCAGCTCACGCCGGACAGGGAAAGAGACCCAGTACTTC. Residues: CASSRRTGKETQYF.

This chain connects TRBV11-2 to TRBJ2-7; TRBD1 might be the D (5 bases). CDR3 length: 12 residues. Trimming took 8 bases from V and 5 from J, leaving 13 bases between them. Looked up from germline, CDR1 is SGHAT and CDR2 is FQNNGV. CDR3 residues: CASATAIDEQYF. The CDR3 DNA reads as TGTGCCAGCGCGACAGCTATCGACGAGCAGTACTTC. Together with reference TRBV11-2 and TRBJ2-7, the CDR3 gives the full variable domain: EAGVAQSPRYKIIEKRQSVAFWCNPISGHATLYWYQQILGQGPKLLIQFQNNGVVDDSQLPKDRFSAERLKGVDSTLKIQPAKLEDSAVYLCASATAIDEQYFGPGTRLTVT.

The V gene is TRBV3-1, the J gene TRBJ2-7; D uncertain. Germline values: CDR1 LGHDT, CDR2 YNNKEL (reference sequence). V shed 4 bases and J shed 7 bases, with 11 bases lying between them. This CDR3 spans 12 amino acids. The CDR3 DNA is TGTGCCAGCAGCCCGAGCTCGGGTGAGCAGTACTTC. Translated, it gives CASSPSSGEQYF.

This clonotype was seen ten or more times. This rearrangement joins TRBV12-3 or TRBV12-4 to TRBJ1-5; D ambiguous. The CDR3 is 12 amino acids. V shed 6 bases and J shed 9 bases, with 12 bases lying between them. The CDR3 sequence is CASSLIPSPQHF. As DNA, the CDR3 is TGTGCCAGCAGCTTAATTCCGTCGCCCCAGCATTTT.

This clonotype appeared many times. The chain couples TRBV5-1 to TRBJ2-5; no firm D call. Trimming removed 3 bases from V and 1 base from J, with 7 bases in between. This CDR3 has 13 amino acids. CDR1 SGHRS and CDR2 YFSETQ come from the germline V gene. The CDR3 coding sequence is TGCGCCAGCAGCTCGAGGACCCAAGAGACCCAGTACTTC. Its translation: CASSSRTQETQYF.

The sample holds many counts of this clonotype. The chain combines TRBV2 with TRBJ2-1; tentatively, D is TRBD2 (6 bases). The germline CDR1 and CDR2 sequences are SNHLY and FYNNEI. Trimming shortened V by 1 base and J by 7 bases, and 11 bases separated the two germline ends. This CDR3 spans 14 amino acids. In DNA form, the CDR3 reads TGTGCCAGCAGTGAAGAAGCTAGCGCAAATGAGCAGTTCTTC. Translation: CASSEEASANEQFF.

This clonotype turned up a few times. The chain joins TRBV12-3 or TRBV12-4 to TRBJ2-7; tentative D call: TRBD1 (5 bases). The CDR3 runs 12 residues. V was clipped by 3 bases and J by 9 bases, with 12 bases between them. CDR3 coding DNA: TGTGCCAGCAGTTTCGGTAGGGGTAGGCAGTACTTC. It codes for CASSFGRGRQYF.

J is TRBJ2-3 and V is TRBV6-4; 10 bases fit TRBD2. V shed 5 bases, J shed 3 bases, and the junction held 5 bases outside the gene matches. Germline CDR1 and CDR2: MRHNA and SNTAGT. The CDR3 runs 15 residues. In nucleotides, the CDR3 is TGTGCCAGCAGTTCGACTAGCGGGCAGACAGATACGCAGTATTTT. It encodes CASSSTSGQTDTQYF.

This clonotype appeared many times. The chain recombines TRBV29-1 with TRBJ2-1; 7 bases agree with TRBD2. This CDR3 has 15 amino acids. CDR1 SQVTM and CDR2 ANQGSEA come from the germline V gene. Losses at the gene ends were 6 bases for V and 6 bases for J; bases not matched to a gene: 14. In nucleotides, the CDR3 is TGCAGCGTCGAACTCGGACTAGGAGGATTCAATGAGCAGTTCTTC. Its protein is CSVELGLGGFNEQFF.

This clonotype was counted only a few times. The V call is TRBV9, the J call TRBJ1-3, with a weak D call TRBD1 (6 bases). The V gene's germline CDR1 is SGDLS and CDR2 YYNGEE. The CDR3 is 18 residues long. Trimming stripped 3 bases from V and 0 bases from J, with 19 bases between. The chain's CDR3 is CASSGRGSAVLSGNTIYF. CDR3 coding DNA: TGTGCCAGCAGCGGAAGGGGGTCCGCAGTCCTCTCTGGAAACACCATATATTTT.

V is TRBV20-1 and J is TRBJ2-1, with D uncertain. This CDR3 spans 13 amino acids. Germline loops: CDR1 DFQATT, CDR2 SNEGSKA (reference sequence). V was cut by 7 bases and J by 3 bases, with 13 bases left in between. DNA of the CDR3: TGCAGTGTCATCCGCACTGGCTACAATGAGCAGTTCTTC. Its translation: CSVIRTGYNEQFF.

Many counts were recorded for this clonotype. The rearrangement uses TRBV12-3 or TRBV12-4 and TRBJ2-1; D gene ambiguous. V lost 7 bases, J lost 5 bases, and 12 bases lay in between. The CDR3 covers 13 residues. DNA for the CDR3: TGTGCCAGCACATACCAGAGAGACAATGAGCAGTTCTTC. This gives the protein CASTYQRDNEQFF.

This sequence joins TRBV6-5 and TRBJ2-1, with D perhaps matching TRBD2 (5 bases). Looked up from germline, CDR1 is MNHEY and CDR2 is SVGAGI. Trimming took 6 bases from V and 9 from J, leaving 18 bases between them. The CDR3 covers 14 residues. The CDR3 region has the DNA TGTGCCAGCAGGATATCCGGACTCCCTGGTGAGCAGTTCTTC. Translated, it gives CASRISGLPGEQFF.

The genes are TRBV2 and TRBJ2-3, with TRBD2 as a possible D gene (5 bases). The CDR3 runs 12 residues. From germline, CDR1 is SNHLY and CDR2 FYNNEI. V was shortened by 6 bases and J by 12 bases, with 16 bases between the two germline ends. This CDR3 is CASRPILGHQYF. The CDR3 DNA is TGTGCCAGCAGACCCATACTAGGGCACCAGTATTTT. Complete variable domain (other parts from reference TRBV2 and TRBJ2-3): EPEVTQTPSHQVTQMGQEVILRCVPISNHLYFYWYRQILGQKVEFLVSFYNNEISEKSEIFDDQFSVERPDGSNFTLKIRSTKLEDSAMYFCASRPILGHQYFGPGTRLTVL.

This clonotype was seen only once. Since a much larger clone is just one base distant, this may be a read error. The genes are TRBV25-1 and TRBJ2-6, with D possibly TRBD1 on 5 matching bases. CDR1 MGHDK and CDR2 SYGVNS come from the germline V gene. This CDR3 contains 15 residues. CDR3 in DNA: TGTGCCAGCAGTGAATACTACACTGGGGCCAACGTCATGACTTTC. The encoded protein is CASSEYYTGANVMTF.

This chain uses TRBV12-3 or TRBV12-4 with TRBJ2-1; D not resolved. V was shortened by 1 base and J by 9 bases, with 10 bases between the two germline ends. The CDR3 consists of 13 residues. CDR3: CASSLGRWGEQFF. The CDR3 coding sequence is TGTGCCAGCAGTTTAGGGCGCTGGGGTGAGCAGTTCTTC.

A remark on this clonotype: One end of the junction does not line up with germline, which may come from a read error. The CDR3, as DNA: TGCAATGCTAGAGCCCGTGGACAGGGTAGTTACGAGCAGTACTTC. Its protein product is CNARARGQGSYEQYF. V gene TRBV20-1 combines with J gene TRBJ2-7; 8 bases are shared with TRBD1. CDR1 DFQATT and CDR2 SNEGSKA come from the germline V gene (reference sequence). The CDR3 loop spans 15 amino acids.

This clonotype was seen ten or more times. The rearrangement joins TRBV15 to TRBJ2-1; 9 bases are a match to TRBD2. J gave up 3 bases and V 3 bases, and 6 bases lay outside the gene matches. Germline values: CDR1 LNHNV, CDR2 YYDKDF (reference sequence). The CDR3 has 16 residues. CDR3 residues: CATSREAGGGYNEQFF. DNA for the CDR3: TGTGCCACCAGCAGGGAAGCGGGGGGAGGCTACAATGAGCAGTTCTTC. The variable domain in full, with the rest retrieved from reference TRBV15 and TRBJ2-1, is DAMVIQNPRYQVTQFGKPVTLSCSQTLNHNVMYWYQQKSSQAPKLLFHYYDKDFNNEADTPDNFQSRRPNTSFCFLDIRSPGLGDTAMYLCATSREAGGGYNEQFFGPGTRLTVL.

V is TRBV9 and J is TRBJ1-2; D remains ambiguous. V lost 5 bases to trimming and J lost 0 bases, with 11 bases between them. Germline V gene sequence: CDR1 SGDLS, CDR2 YYNGEE. This CDR3 spans 14 amino acids. Here the CDR3 reads CASSPHGANYGYTF. DNA for the CDR3: TGTGCCAGCAGTCCCCACGGGGCTAACTATGGCTACACCTTC. Drawing the rest from reference TRBV9 and TRBJ1-2, the complete variable domain is DSGVTQTPKHLITATGQRVTLRCSPRSGDLSVYWYQQSLDQGLQFLIQYYNGEERAKGNILERFSAQQFPDLHSELNLSSLELGDSALYFCASSPHGANYGYTFGSGTRLTVV.